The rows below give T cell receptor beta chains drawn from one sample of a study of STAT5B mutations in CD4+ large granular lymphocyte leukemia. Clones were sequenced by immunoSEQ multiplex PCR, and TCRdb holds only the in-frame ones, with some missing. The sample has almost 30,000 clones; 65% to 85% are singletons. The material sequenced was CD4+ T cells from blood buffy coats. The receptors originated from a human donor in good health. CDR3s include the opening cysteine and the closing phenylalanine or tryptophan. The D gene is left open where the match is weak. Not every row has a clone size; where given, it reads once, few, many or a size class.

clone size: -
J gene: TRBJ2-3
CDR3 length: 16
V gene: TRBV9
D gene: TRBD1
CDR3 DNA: TGTGCCAGCAGCGTAGATCCAGGGGGCGACACAGATACGCAGTATTTT
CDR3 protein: CASSVDPGGDTDTQYF

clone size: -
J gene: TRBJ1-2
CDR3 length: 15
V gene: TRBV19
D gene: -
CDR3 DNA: TGTGCCAGTAGTATAGTTGGGGGGACCAACTATGGCTACACCTTC
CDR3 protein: CASSIVGGTNYGYTF

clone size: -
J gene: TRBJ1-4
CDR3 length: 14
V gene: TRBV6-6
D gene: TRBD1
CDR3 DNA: TGTGCCAGCAGCCATGGACAGGTTAATGAAAAACTGTTTTTT
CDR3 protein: CASSHGQVNEKLFF

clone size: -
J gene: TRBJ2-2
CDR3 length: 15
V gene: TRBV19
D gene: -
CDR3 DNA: TGTGCCAGTAGTATTGAACAGTTTAGGACCGGGGAGCTGTTTTTT
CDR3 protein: CASSIEQFRTGELFF

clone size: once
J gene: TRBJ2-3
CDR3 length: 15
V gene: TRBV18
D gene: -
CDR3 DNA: TGTGCCAGCTCACCGGCGGGACCAAACACAGATACGCAGTATTTT
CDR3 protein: CASSPAGPNTDTQYF

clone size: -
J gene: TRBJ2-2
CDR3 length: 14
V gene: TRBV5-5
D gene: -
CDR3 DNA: TGTGCCAGCAGCTCCGGACCTTGGGACGGGGAGCTGTTTTTT
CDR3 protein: CASSSGPWDGELFF

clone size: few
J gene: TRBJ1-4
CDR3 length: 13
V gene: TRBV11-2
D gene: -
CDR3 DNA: TGTGCCAGCAGTGAACCGCCTAATGAAAAACTGTTTTTT
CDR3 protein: CASSEPPNEKLFF

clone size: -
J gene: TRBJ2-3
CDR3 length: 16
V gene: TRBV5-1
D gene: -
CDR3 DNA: TGCGCCAGCAGCTTGTCTGGGCAGGGAGGTACAGATACGCAGTATTTT
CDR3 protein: CASSLSGQGGTDTQYF

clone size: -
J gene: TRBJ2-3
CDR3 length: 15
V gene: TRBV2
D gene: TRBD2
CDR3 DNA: TGTGCCAGCAGTGAGTGGCGGGGGGGCGCAGATACGCAGTATTTT
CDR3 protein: CASSEWRGGADTQYF

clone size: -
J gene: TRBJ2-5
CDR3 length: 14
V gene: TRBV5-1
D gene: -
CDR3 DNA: TGCGCCAGCCGTACGGCCGGACAGACGGAGACCCAGTACTTC
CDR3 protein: CASRTAGQTETQYF

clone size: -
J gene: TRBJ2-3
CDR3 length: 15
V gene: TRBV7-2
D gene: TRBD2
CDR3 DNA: TGTGCCAGCAGCTTCGCACGGGGGGGCCACGATACGCAGTATTTT
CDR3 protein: CASSFARGGHDTQYF

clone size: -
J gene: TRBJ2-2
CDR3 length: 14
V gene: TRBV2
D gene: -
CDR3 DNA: TGTGCCAGCACGGGTAGAGCCGACACCGGGGAGCTGTTTTTT
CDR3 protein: CASTGRADTGELFF

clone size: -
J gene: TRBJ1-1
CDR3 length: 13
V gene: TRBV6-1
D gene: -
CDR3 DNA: TGTGCCAGCACCAAGACAGTGAACACTGAAGCTTTCTTT
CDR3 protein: CASTKTVNTEAFF

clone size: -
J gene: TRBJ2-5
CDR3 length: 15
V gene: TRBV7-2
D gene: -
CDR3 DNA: TGTGCCAGCAGCCGCCTATCTGGGGTACCAGAGACCCAGTACTTC
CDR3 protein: CASSRLSGVPETQYF

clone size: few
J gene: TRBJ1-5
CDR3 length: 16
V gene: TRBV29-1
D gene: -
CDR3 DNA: TGCAGCGTTGATAAGTTGGCAGGCAGTCATCCCCCGCCCCAGCATTTT
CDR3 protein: CSVDKLAGSHPPPQHF

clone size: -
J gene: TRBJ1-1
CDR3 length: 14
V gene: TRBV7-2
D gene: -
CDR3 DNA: TGTGCCAGCGCCCCCGCCCTCGGGGGCACTGAAGCTTTCTTT
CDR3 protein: CASAPALGGTEAFF

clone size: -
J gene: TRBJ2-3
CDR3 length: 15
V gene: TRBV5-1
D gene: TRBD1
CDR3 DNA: TGCGCCAGCAGCCAACAACAGGGGGTTTCAGATACGCAGTATTTT
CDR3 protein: CASSQQQGVSDTQYF

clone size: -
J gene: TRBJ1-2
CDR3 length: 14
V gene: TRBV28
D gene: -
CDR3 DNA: TGTGCCAGCAGTTTATCAACACTTAACTATGGCTACACCTTC
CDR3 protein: CASSLSTLNYGYTF

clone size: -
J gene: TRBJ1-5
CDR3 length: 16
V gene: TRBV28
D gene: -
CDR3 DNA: TGTGCCAGCAGTTTCACCCCAGGGTCGGTATGGCAGCCCCAGCATTTT
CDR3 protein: CASSFTPGSVWQPQHF

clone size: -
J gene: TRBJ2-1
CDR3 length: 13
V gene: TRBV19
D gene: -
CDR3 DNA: TGTGCCAGTAGTCGGGGCTTATTGAGTGAGCAGTTCTTC
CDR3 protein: CASSRGLLSEQFF

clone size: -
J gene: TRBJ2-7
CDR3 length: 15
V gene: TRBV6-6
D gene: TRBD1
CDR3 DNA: TGTGCCAGCACCCTAGAGGGGACAGGTCGCTTGGGGCAGTACTTC
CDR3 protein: CASTLEGTGRLGQYF

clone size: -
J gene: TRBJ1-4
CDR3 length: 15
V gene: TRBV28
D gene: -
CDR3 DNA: TGTGCCAGCACTAAAAGGGAGGGGTATAATGAAAAACTGTTTTTT
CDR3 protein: CASTKREGYNEKLFF

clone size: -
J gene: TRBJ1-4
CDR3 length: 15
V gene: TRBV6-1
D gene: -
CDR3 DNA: TGTGCCAGCAGTGAACAGGGAGGAGCAGATGAAAAACTGTTTTTT
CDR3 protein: CASSEQGGADEKLFF

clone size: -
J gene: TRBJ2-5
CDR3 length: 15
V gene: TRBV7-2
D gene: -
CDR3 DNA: TGTGCCAGCAGCTTAGCCCCAGGGGTTGGGGAGACCCAGTACTTC
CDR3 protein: CASSLAPGVGETQYF